This note documents a single TCR beta chain sequence. What it binds is unknown. The V gene end was trimmed by 3 bases and the J gene end by 0 bases; junction bases not matched to a gene: 7. CDR1 LNHDA and CDR2 SQIVND come from the germline V gene (reference sequence). The CDR3 extends over 17 amino acids. The data were taken from a study of cytomegalovirus exposure and HLA in healthy donors. Overall study findings and caveats: Most TCR sequences were seen very rarely across donors, but some public TCRs occurred in many.

Using immunoSEQ multiplex PCR, the repertoire was profiled, and TCRdb retains in-frame clones only, with some absent. The top ten clones hold about 1% of a sample with around 300,000 clones, 80% to 90% of them seen once. This TCR derives from a young woman in good health and CMV-seronegative. Sequenced sample: PBMCs. The chain is built from TRBV19 and TRBJ1-2; 10 bases align to TRBD1. The CDR3 loop is CASSIWDRGGSNYGYTF. CDR3 coding DNA: TGTGCCAGTAGTATCTGGGACAGGGGTGGGTCTAACTATGGCTACACCTTC.